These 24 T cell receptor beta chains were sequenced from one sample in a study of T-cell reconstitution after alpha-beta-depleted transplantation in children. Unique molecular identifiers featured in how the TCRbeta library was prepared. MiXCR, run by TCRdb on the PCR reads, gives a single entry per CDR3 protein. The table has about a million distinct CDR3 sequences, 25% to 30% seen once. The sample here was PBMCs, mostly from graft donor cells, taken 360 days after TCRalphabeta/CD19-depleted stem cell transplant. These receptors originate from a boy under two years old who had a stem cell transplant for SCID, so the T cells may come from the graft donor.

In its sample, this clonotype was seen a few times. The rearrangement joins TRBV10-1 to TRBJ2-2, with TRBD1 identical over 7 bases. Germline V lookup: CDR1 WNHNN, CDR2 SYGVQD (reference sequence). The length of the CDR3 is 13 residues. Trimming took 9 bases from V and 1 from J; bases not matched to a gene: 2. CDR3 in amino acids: CARGQLNTGELFF. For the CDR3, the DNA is TGCGCCAGGGGACAGCTGAACACCGGGGAGCTGTTTTTT.

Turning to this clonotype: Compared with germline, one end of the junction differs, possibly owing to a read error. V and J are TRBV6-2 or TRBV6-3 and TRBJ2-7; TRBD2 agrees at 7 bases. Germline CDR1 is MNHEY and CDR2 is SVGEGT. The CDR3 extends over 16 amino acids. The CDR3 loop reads CAGSNYRLAAYYEQYF. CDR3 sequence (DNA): TGTGCCGGCAGCAACTATCGGCTAGCGGCATACTACGAGCAGTACTTC.

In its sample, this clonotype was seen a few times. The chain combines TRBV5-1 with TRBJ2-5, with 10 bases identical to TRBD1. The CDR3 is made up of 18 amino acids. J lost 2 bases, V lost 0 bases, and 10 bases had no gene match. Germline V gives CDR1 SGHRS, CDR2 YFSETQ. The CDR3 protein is CASSLAGQGGRGQETQYF. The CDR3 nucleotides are TGCGCCAGCAGCTTGGCTGGACAGGGGGGAAGAGGACAAGAGACCCAGTACTTC.

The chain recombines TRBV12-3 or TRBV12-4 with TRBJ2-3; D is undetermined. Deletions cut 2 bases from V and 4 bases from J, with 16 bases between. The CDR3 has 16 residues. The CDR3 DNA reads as TGTGCCAGCAGTTTAATTAGTGTTACGGACGCAGATACGCAGTATTTT. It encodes CASSLISVTDADTQYF.

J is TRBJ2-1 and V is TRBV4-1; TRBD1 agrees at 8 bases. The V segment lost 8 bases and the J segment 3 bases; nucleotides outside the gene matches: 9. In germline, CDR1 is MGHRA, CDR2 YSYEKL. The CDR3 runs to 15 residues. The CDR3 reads CASGFGTGLYNEQFF. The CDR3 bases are TGCGCCAGCGGCTTCGGGACAGGTCTCTACAATGAGCAGTTCTTC.

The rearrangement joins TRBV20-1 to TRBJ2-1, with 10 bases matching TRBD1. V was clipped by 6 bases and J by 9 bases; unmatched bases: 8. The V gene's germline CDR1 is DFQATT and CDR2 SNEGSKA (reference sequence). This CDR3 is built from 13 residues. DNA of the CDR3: TGCAGTGCGACCGGGACAGGGGATTTTGAGCAGTTCTTC. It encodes CSATGTGDFEQFF.

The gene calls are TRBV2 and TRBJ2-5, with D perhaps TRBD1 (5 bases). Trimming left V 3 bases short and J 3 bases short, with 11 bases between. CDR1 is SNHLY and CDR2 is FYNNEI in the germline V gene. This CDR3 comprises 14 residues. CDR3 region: CASSDRTQKETQYF. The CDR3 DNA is TGTGCCAGCAGTGACCGGACACAAAAAGAGACCCAGTACTTC.

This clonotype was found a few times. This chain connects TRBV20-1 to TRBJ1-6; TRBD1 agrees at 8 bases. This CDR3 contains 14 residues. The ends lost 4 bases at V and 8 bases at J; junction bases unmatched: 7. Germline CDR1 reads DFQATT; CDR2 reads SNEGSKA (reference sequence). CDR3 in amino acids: CSATDRGGHSPLHF. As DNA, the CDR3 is TGCAGTGCTACTGACAGGGGTGGGCATTCACCCCTCCACTTT.

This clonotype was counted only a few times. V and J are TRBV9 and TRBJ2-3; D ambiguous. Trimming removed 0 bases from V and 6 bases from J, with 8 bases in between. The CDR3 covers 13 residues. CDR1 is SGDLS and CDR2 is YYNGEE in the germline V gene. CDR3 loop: CASSVANADTQYF. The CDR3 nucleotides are TGTGCCAGCAGCGTAGCCAACGCCGATACGCAGTATTTT.

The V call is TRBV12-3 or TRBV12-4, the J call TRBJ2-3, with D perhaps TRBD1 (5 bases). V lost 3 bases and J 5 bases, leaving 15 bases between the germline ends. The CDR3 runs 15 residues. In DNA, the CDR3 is TGTGCCAGCAGTTTTGACAGACAATCCCTAGATACGCAGTATTTT. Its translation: CASSFDRQSLDTQYF.

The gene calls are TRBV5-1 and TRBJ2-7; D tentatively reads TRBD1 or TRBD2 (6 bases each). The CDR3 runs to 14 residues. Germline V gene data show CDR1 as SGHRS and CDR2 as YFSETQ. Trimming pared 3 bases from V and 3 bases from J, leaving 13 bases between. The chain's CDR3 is CASSSAGHLYEQYF. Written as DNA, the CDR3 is TGCGCCAGCAGCTCCGCGGGACACCTCTACGAGCAGTACTTC.

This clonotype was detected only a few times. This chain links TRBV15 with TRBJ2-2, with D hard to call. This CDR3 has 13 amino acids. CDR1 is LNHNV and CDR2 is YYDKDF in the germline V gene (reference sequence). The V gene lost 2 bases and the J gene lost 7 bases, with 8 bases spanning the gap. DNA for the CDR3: TGTGCCACCAGCAGATCTTTGGGCGGGGAGCTGTTTTTT. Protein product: CATSRSLGGELFF. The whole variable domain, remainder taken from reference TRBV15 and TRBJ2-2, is DAMVIQNPRYQVTQFGKPVTLSCSQTLNHNVMYWYQQKSSQAPKLLFHYYDKDFNNEADTPDNFQSRRPNTSFCFLDIRSPGLGDTAMYLCATSRSLGGELFFGEGSRLTVL.

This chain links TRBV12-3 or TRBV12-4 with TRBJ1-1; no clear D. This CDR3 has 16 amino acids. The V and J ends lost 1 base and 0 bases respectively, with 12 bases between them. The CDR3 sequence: CASSLVQKPLNTEAFF. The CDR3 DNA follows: TGTGCCAGCAGTTTAGTGCAGAAACCCTTGAACACTGAAGCTTTCTTT.

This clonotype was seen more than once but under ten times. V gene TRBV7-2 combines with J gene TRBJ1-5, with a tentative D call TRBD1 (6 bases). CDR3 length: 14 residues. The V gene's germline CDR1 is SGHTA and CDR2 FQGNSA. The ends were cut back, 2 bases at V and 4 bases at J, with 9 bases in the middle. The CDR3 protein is CASSLFRGNQPQHF. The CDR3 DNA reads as TGTGCCAGCAGCTTATTTAGGGGGAATCAGCCCCAGCATTTT. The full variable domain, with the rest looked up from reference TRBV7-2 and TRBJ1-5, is GAGVSQSPSNKVTEKGKDVELRCDPISGHTALYWYRQSLGQGLEFLIYFQGNSAPDKSGLPSDRFSAERTGGSVSTLTIQRTQQEDSAVYLCASSLFRGNQPQHFGDGTRLSIL.

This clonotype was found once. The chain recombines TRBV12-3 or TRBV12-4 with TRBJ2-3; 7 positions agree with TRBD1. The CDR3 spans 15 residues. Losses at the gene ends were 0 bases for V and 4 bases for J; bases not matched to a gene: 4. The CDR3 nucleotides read TGTGCCAGCAGTTTAGCAGGGGGCATTGCAGATACGCAGTATTTT. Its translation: CASSLAGGIADTQYF.

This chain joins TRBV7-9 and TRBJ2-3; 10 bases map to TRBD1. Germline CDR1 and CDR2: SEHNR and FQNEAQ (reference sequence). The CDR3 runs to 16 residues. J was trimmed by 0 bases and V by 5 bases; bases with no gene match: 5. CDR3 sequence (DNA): TGTGCCAGCAGCCACCGGGACAGGGGAAGCACAGATACGCAGTATTTT. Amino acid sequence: CASSHRDRGSTDTQYF.

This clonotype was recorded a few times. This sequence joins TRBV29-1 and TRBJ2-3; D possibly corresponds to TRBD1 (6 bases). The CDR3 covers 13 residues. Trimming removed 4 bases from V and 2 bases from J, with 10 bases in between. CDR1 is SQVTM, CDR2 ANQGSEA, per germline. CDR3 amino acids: CSVARGPTDTQYF. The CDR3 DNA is TGCAGCGTTGCCAGGGGCCCCACAGATACGCAGTATTTT.

CDR3 nucleotide sequence: TGTGCCTGGGCCCCGACAGGGCTGAATGAGCAGTTCTTC. Its translation is CAWAPTGLNEQFF. This chain links TRBV30 with TRBJ2-1, with 7 bases aligning to TRBD1. V was clipped by 5 bases and J by 7 bases; unmatched bases: 8. Germline V CDR1 and CDR2: GTSNPN, SVGIG (reference sequence). The CDR3 has 13 residues.

In DNA form, the CDR3 reads TGTGCCAGCAGTTTGAACAAAGGCCGGGGGAACACTGAAGCTTTCTTT. Translation gives CASSLNKGRGNTEAFF. The chain carries TRBV12-3 or TRBV12-4 and TRBJ1-1; D ambiguous. The CDR3 is made up of 16 amino acids. V was cut by 3 bases and J by 1 base, with 15 bases left in between.

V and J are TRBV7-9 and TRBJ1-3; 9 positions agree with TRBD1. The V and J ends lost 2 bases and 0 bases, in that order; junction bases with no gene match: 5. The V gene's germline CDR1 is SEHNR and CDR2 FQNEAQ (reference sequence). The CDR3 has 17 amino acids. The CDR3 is CASSLRDRANSGNTIYF. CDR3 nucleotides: TGTGCCAGCAGCTTAAGGGACAGGGCTAACTCTGGAAACACCATATATTTT.

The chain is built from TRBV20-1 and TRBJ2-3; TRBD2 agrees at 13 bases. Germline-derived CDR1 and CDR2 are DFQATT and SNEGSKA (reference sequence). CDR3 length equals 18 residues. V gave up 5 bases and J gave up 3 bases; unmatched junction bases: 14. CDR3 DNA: TGCAGTGCTTTGGGACTAGCGGGGAGAGGTATCGAAACAGATACGCAGTATTTT. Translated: CSALGLAGRGIETDTQYF.

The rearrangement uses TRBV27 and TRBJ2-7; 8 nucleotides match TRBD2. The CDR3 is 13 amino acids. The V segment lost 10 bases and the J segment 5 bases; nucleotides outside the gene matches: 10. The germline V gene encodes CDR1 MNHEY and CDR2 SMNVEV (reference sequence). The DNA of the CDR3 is TGTGCCACCCAGGGACTAGGACTCCACGAGCAGTACTTC. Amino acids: CATQGLGLHEQYF.

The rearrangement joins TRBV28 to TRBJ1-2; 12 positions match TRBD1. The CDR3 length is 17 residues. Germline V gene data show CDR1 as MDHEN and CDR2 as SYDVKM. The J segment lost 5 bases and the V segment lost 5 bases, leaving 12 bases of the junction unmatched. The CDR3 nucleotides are TGTGCCAGCAGTCAAACGGGACAGGGGGCGAGTTGGTATGGCTACACCTTC. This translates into CASSQTGQGASWYGYTF.

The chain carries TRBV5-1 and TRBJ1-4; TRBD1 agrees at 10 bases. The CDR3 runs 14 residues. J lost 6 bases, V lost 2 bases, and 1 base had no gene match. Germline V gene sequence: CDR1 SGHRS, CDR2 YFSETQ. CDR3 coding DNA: TGCGCCAGCAGCTTAGGGACAGGGGATGAAAAACTGTTTTTT. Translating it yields CASSLGTGDEKLFF.